One and the same sample provided the 28 T cell receptor beta chains below, sequenced in a study of human T cells and chemical hapten exposure. TCRdb re-derived calls from the RACE reads in MiXCR, one entry per CDR3 protein. The profile shows 350,000 to 400,000 distinct CDR3 sequences, around 6% of them singletons. The time point: patch test 2, 6 weeks after DPC sensitization. Treatment noted: therapeutic diphenylcyclopropenone sensitization with weekly scalp DPC. This specimen consisted of whole blood, obtained in connection with sensitization to the hapten diphenylcyclopropenone (DPC). These receptors all come from a woman in her late teens or twenties with alopecia areata. Some clones in this sample may be carry-over from other donors' samples.

This chain connects TRBV7-2 to TRBJ1-1, with unresolved D. Trimming took off 2 bases at V and 5 bases at J, with 9 bases between the two ends. This CDR3 region has 13 residues. CDR1 SGHTA and CDR2 FQGNSA come from the germline V gene. The CDR3 region has the DNA TGTGCCAGCAGCTTAAAACTGGGAACTGAAGCTTTCTTT. It yields the protein CASSLKLGTEAFF. The full variable domain, its missing parts supplied by reference TRBV7-2 and TRBJ1-1, is GAGVSQSPSNKVTEKGKDVELRCDPISGHTALYWYRQSLGQGLEFLIYFQGNSAPDKSGLPSDRFSAERTGGSVSTLTIQRTQQEDSAVYLCASSLKLGTEAFFGQGTRLTVV.

The chain joins TRBV28 to TRBJ2-4, with D perhaps matching TRBD1 (7 bases). The V end lost 7 bases, the J end lost 6 bases, and 13 bases lay between the germline ends. This CDR3 spans 13 amino acids. Per germline, CDR1 MDHEN and CDR2 SYDVKM. The CDR3 protein is CASTVQGGNIQYF. The CDR3 DNA is TGTGCCAGCACCGTCCAGGGGGGAAACATTCAGTACTTC.

This clonotype was seen at least ten times. This chain links TRBV6-6 with TRBJ1-2, with 9 nucleotides matching TRBD1. Per germline, CDR1 MNHNY and CDR2 SVGAGI (reference sequence). CDR3 size: 15 residues. After removal of 6 bases from V and 4 bases from J, the junction contained 9 bases not matched to a gene. CDR3 DNA sequence: TGTGCCAGCAGGTCCGGGACAGGGCGCGGCTATGGCTACACCTTC. Translation: CASRSGTGRGYGYTF.

This chain uses TRBV12-3 or TRBV12-4 with TRBJ2-1; a possible D gene is TRBD2 (5 bases). V was trimmed by 5 bases and J by 0 bases, leaving 17 bases between them. The CDR3 has 17 amino acids. In nucleotides, the CDR3 is TGTGCCAGCAGTCCTCTGACTACCCACAGCTCCTACAATGAGCAGTTCTTC. The encoded protein is CASSPLTTHSSYNEQFF.

At least ten counts were recorded for this clonotype. Its ends do not fully match the called genes, so a read error is possible. CDR3 nucleotide sequence: TGCAGTGCCAGAGCGGGGGGGCTCGACACCGGGGAGCTGTTTTTT. It encodes CSARAGGLDTGELFF. This chain connects TRBV20-1 to TRBJ2-2; 10 nucleotides match TRBD2. The CDR3 consists of 15 residues. Germline V lookup: CDR1 DFQATT, CDR2 SNEGSKA (reference sequence).

This clonotype was recorded many times. The J gene is TRBJ2-1, the V gene TRBV7-8; D not certain. This CDR3 spans 12 amino acids. Germline lookup yields CDR1 SGHVS and CDR2 FQNEAQ. Between the trimmed V and J ends, which lost 1 base and 3 bases, there was a span of 1 base. The CDR3: CASSLDYNEQFF. The CDR3 nucleotides are TGTGCCAGCAGCTTAGACTACAATGAGCAGTTCTTC.

This clonotype was counted only a few times. V is TRBV20-1 and J is TRBJ2-3; 9 bases are shared with TRBD2. CDR3 size: 15 residues. V shed 5 bases and J 0 bases; nucleotides not matched to a gene: 6. Germline loops: CDR1 DFQATT, CDR2 SNEGSKA (reference sequence). The CDR3 DNA reads as TGCAGTGCTCGGAGACTAGCGGAGAGCACAGATACGCAGTATTTT. Amino acids: CSARRLAESTDTQYF.

At least ten counts were recorded for this clonotype. The chain couples TRBV6-2 or TRBV6-3 to TRBJ1-6; D not certain. Trimming shortened V by 2 bases and J by 4 bases, and 6 bases separated the two germline ends. The CDR3 loop spans 14 amino acids. CDR1 and CDR2 from the germline V gene are MNHEY and SVGEGT. The CDR3 DNA sequence: TGTGCCAGCAGTTACCGGGAGTATAATTCACCCCTCCACTTT. Its protein product is CASSYREYNSPLHF.

This clonotype was seen a few times. The chain couples TRBV9 to TRBJ1-6, with D unclear. There are 13 residues in the CDR3. Looked up from germline, CDR1 is SGDLS and CDR2 is YYNGEE. Trimming took 2 bases from V and 9 from J, leaving 9 bases between them. CDR3 in amino acids: CASSVDWGSPLHF. CDR3 DNA: TGTGCCAGCAGCGTCGATTGGGGTTCACCCCTCCACTTT. Drawing the rest from reference TRBV9 and TRBJ1-6, the complete variable domain is DSGVTQTPKHLITATGQRVTLRCSPRSGDLSVYWYQQSLDQGLQFLIQYYNGEERAKGNILERFSAQQFPDLHSELNLSSLELGDSALYFCASSVDWGSPLHFGNGTRLTVT.

The rearrangement joins TRBV5-1 to TRBJ2-7; D perhaps matches TRBD2 (6 bases). Trimming stripped 3 bases from V and 6 bases from J, with 16 bases between. CDR1 SGHRS and CDR2 YFSETQ come from the germline V gene. The CDR3 loop spans 14 amino acids. Here the CDR3 DNA reads TGCGCCAGCAGCTCACCGGGACCTAGCGCCGAGCAGTACTTC. This translates into CASSSPGPSAEQYF. Supplemented by reference TRBV5-1 and TRBJ2-7, the full variable domain reads KAGVTQTPRYLIKTRGQQVTLSCSPISGHRSVSWYQQTPGQGLQFLFEYFSETQRNKGNFPGRFSGRQFSNSRSEMNVSTLELGDSALYLCASSSPGPSAEQYFGPGTRLTVT.

V is TRBV11-2 and J is TRBJ2-6; tentative D call: TRBD1 (6 bases). There are 18 residues in the CDR3. CDR1 SGHAT and CDR2 FQNNGV come from the germline V gene. V was shortened by 2 bases and J by 0 bases, with 14 bases between the two germline ends. The DNA of the CDR3 is TGTGCCAGCAGCTTATTAGGGGGTGTTGCCTCTGGGGCCAACGTCCTGACTTTC. Its translation: CASSLLGGVASGANVLTF.

This CDR3 reads CASSPLVGGTDTQYF. In nucleotides, the CDR3 is TGTGCCAGCAGCCCCCTGGTGGGGGGGACAGATACGCAGTATTTT. V is TRBV7-2 and J is TRBJ2-3; TRBD2 matches at 7 bases. Germline-derived CDR1 and CDR2 are SGHTA and FQGNSA. V was pared by 5 bases and J by 3 bases, with 8 bases of the junction left unmatched. The length of the CDR3 is 15 residues.

The chain joins TRBV6-5 to TRBJ2-3, with TRBD1 identical over 8 bases. Germline CDR1 is MNHEY and CDR2 is SVGAGI. The CDR3 sequence is 14 residues long. V lost 8 bases, J lost 2 bases, and 6 bases stayed unmatched. CDR3 sequence: CASLDRGHTDTQYF. In DNA, the CDR3 is TGTGCCAGCCTAGACAGGGGCCACACAGATACGCAGTATTTT.

The V call is TRBV5-1, the J call TRBJ2-1, with 9 bases matching TRBD2. The trim removed 4 bases at V and 6 bases at J, leaving 11 bases unmatched. This CDR3 is 16 amino acids long. The germline CDR1 and CDR2 sequences are SGHRS and YFSETQ. CDR3: CASSLTPSGVGNEQFF. The DNA for the CDR3 is TGCGCCAGCAGCCTCACACCTAGCGGGGTGGGCAATGAGCAGTTCTTC.

This clonotype came up many times. This sequence joins TRBV18 and TRBJ1-1, with D unresolved. V was trimmed by 1 base and J by 7 bases, leaving 10 bases between them. The CDR3 runs to 13 residues. Germline V gene sequence: CDR1 KGHSH, CDR2 LQKENI. CDR3 in DNA: TGTGCCAGCTCACCACGGGATAGCGGTGAAGCTTTCTTT. Translated: CASSPRDSGEAFF. Together with reference TRBV18 and TRBJ1-1, the CDR3 gives the full variable domain: NAGVMQNPRHLVRRRGQEARLRCSPMKGHSHVYWYRQLPEEGLKFMVYLQKENIIDESGMPKERFSAEFPKEGPSILRIQQVVRGDSAAYFCASSPRDSGEAFFGQGTRLTVV.

The sample holds many counts of this clonotype. This rearrangement joins TRBV6-5 to TRBJ1-1; D is undetermined. This CDR3 is built from 17 residues. V lost 0 bases, J lost 2 bases, and 16 bases lay in between. Germline lookup yields CDR1 MNHEY and CDR2 SVGAGI. CDR3 in amino acids: CASSYSGVLISNTEAFF. DNA for the CDR3: TGTGCCAGCAGTTACTCGGGAGTATTGATAAGTAACACTGAAGCTTTCTTT.

This clonotype turned up a few times. CDR3 sequence: CASSSSGGATPDTQYF. Written as DNA, the CDR3 is TGCGCCAGCAGCTCAAGCGGGGGGGCCACTCCAGATACGCAGTATTTT. This chain connects TRBV5-1 to TRBJ2-3; 10 bases align to TRBD2. J lost 4 bases, V lost 3 bases, and 8 bases had no gene match. The CDR3 is made up of 16 amino acids. CDR1 is SGHRS and CDR2 is YFSETQ in the germline V gene.

The V call is TRBV23-1, the J call TRBJ1-1; the D gene is possibly TRBD1 (6 bases). TRBV23-1 is an open reading frame, and its role is uncertain. This CDR3 spans 15 amino acids. Trimming shortened V by 3 bases and J by 1 base, and 12 bases separated the two germline ends. This CDR3 is CASSHLGGQNTEAFF. DNA for the CDR3: TGCGCCAGCAGTCATTTGGGGGGACAGAACACTGAAGCTTTCTTT.

This clonotype showed up just a few times. The chain carries TRBV6-6 and TRBJ1-3; D is ambiguous. Germline CDR1 is MNHNY and CDR2 is SVGAGI (reference sequence). V gave up 2 bases and J gave up 4 bases, with 9 bases separating them. The CDR3 extends over 14 amino acids. In DNA form, the CDR3 reads TGTGCCAGCAGTTACCGGGTCTACGGAAACACCATATATTTT. As protein: CASSYRVYGNTIYF.

This chain uses TRBV9 with TRBJ2-2; TRBD1 agrees at 9 bases. Per the germline V gene, CDR1 is SGDLS and CDR2 is YYNGEE. This CDR3 is built from 16 residues. The V and J ends lost 4 bases and 4 bases, in that order; junction bases with no gene match: 8. In DNA, the CDR3 is TGTGCCAGCAGCCATAACAGGGGGCGATCCACCGGGGAGCTGTTTTTT. This sequence encodes CASSHNRGRSTGELFF.

This clonotype occurred a few times. The chain employs TRBV12-3 or TRBV12-4 and TRBJ2-1; D ambiguous. The CDR3 covers 11 residues. V lost 8 bases and J 6 bases, leaving 8 bases between the germline ends. CDR3 nucleotides: TGTGCCAGCGGTCCCCCCAATGAGCAGTTCTTC. Residues: CASGPPNEQFF.

This clonotype was seen a handful of times. The J gene is TRBJ2-5, the V gene TRBV15; TRBD1 matches 8 bases. Germline CDR1 LNHNV, CDR2 YYDKDF (reference sequence). This CDR3 is built from 14 residues. Trimming took 6 bases from V and 1 from J; bases not matched to a gene: 4. The CDR3 coding sequence is TGTGCCACCAGTCTGGACAGGGCCCAAGAGACCCAGTACTTC. It translates to CATSLDRAQETQYF.

This clonotype appeared many times. The rearrangement uses TRBV27 and TRBJ1-5, with D possibly matching TRBD1 (6 bases). Germline V gives CDR1 MNHEY, CDR2 SMNVEV (reference sequence). Between the trimmed V and J ends, which lost 8 bases and 4 bases, there was a span of 12 bases. The CDR3 covers 13 residues. CDR3 DNA sequence: TGTGCCAGCGGCACAGGGCCGAATCAGCCCCAGCATTTT. It encodes CASGTGPNQPQHF.

This clonotype turned up a few times. The genes are TRBV19 and TRBJ1-5; a possible D gene is TRBD1 (5 bases). V dropped 3 bases and J dropped 6 bases, with 18 bases sitting between them. Germline CDR1 reads LNHDA; CDR2 reads SQIVND (reference sequence). The CDR3 spans 16 residues. Written as DNA, the CDR3 is TGTGCCAGTAGTATCCCATGGCAGGGTAGGGTTCAGCCCCAGCATTTT. This sequence encodes CASSIPWQGRVQPQHF.

On this clonotype itself: A read error may be the cause here, since a much bigger clone is one base away. The chain is built from TRBV12-3 or TRBV12-4 and TRBJ2-2; D perhaps matches TRBD2 (5 bases). The CDR3 is made up of 15 amino acids. CDR3 DNA sequence: TGTGCCAGCAGTTTACAAGGGCGTAATTCCGGGGAGCCGTTTTTT. It codes for CASSLQGRNSGEPFF.

V is TRBV20-1 and J is TRBJ1-2; D is undetermined. Germline-derived CDR1 and CDR2 are DFQATT and SNEGSKA (reference sequence). The CDR3 is made up of 13 amino acids. With 1 base removed from V and 2 bases from J, the gap between germline ends came to 8 bases. In DNA form, the CDR3 reads TGCAGTGCTAGAGGGCTGGACAACTATGGCTACACCTTC. Protein product: CSARGLDNYGYTF.

This clonotype came up a few times. V is TRBV12-3 or TRBV12-4 and J is TRBJ2-3, with D perhaps TRBD1 or TRBD2 (5 bases each). The CDR3 totals 13 residues. V was cut by 4 bases and J by 6 bases, with 11 bases left in between. In DNA, the CDR3 is TGTGCCAGCAGTTCCGGGACCCCCGATACGCAGTATTTT. Protein sequence: CASSSGTPDTQYF.

The chain employs TRBV29-1 and TRBJ2-4; D ambiguous. From germline, CDR1 is SQVTM and CDR2 ANQGSEA. Between the trimmed V and J ends, which lost 6 bases and 0 bases, there was a span of 3 bases. The CDR3 has 11 amino acids. This CDR3 is CSVLAKNIQYF. CDR3 sequence (DNA): TGCAGCGTCCTAGCCAAAAACATTCAGTACTTC.